The next 13 T cell receptor beta chains were all read from a single sample in a study of early T cells in non-severe SARS-CoV-2 infection. TCRdb re-analysed the 5' RACE reads in MiXCR, keeping a single row per CDR3 protein. The sample records 50,000 to 55,000 distinct CDR3 sequences, almost 9.5% being singletons. The sequencing sample was made of whole blood. The receptors originated from an adult who was a healthcare worker with PCR-confirmed SARS-CoV-2 infection or an uninfected control (not recorded which).

This clonotype was counted ten times or more. The gene calls are TRBV29-1 and TRBJ2-7; tentatively, D is TRBD1 (5 bases). The length of the CDR3 is 13 residues. With 8 bases removed from V and 2 bases from J, the gap between germline ends came to 16 bases. CDR1 and CDR2 (germline): SQVTM, ANQGSEA. The chain's CDR3 is CSIRPAGTYEQYF. The CDR3 DNA reads TGCAGCATTCGTCCGGCAGGGACCTACGAGCAGTACTTC.

Many counts were recorded for this clonotype. The chain employs TRBV23-1 and TRBJ2-7; 8 nucleotides align to TRBD1. TRBV23-1 is an ORF; its function is uncertain. The trim removed 0 bases at V and 4 bases at J, leaving 5 bases unmatched. This CDR3 contains 15 residues. This CDR3 is CASSQSTGQGYEQYF. CDR3 DNA: TGCGCCAGCAGTCAATCGACAGGACAGGGTTACGAGCAGTACTTC.

This clonotype has a count of ten or more. This chain links TRBV4-2 with TRBJ2-2, with TRBD1 identical over 7 bases. Germline values: CDR1 LGHNA, CDR2 YNFKEQ. This CDR3 is built from 16 residues. J gave up 0 bases and V 4 bases, and 5 bases lay outside the gene matches. The CDR3 bases are TGTGCCAGCAGCCCCCGGGGACAGCCGAACACCGGGGAGCTGTTTTTT. As protein: CASSPRGQPNTGELFF.

The V call is TRBV9, the J call TRBJ1-1; 9 bases fit TRBD1. The CDR3 sequence is 15 residues long. V dropped 3 bases and J dropped 4; count of bases not matched to a gene: 7. Looked up from germline, CDR1 is SGDLS and CDR2 is YYNGEE. The CDR3 spells CASSGSRQGGTEAFF. CDR3 coding DNA: TGTGCCAGCAGCGGCTCTAGACAGGGGGGCACTGAAGCTTTCTTT. The whole variable domain, filled in from reference TRBV9 and TRBJ1-1, reads DSGVTQTPKHLITATGQRVTLRCSPRSGDLSVYWYQQSLDQGLQFLIQYYNGEERAKGNILERFSAQQFPDLHSELNLSSLELGDSALYFCASSGSRQGGTEAFFGQGTRLTVV.

In its sample, this clonotype was seen a few times. V gene TRBV29-1 combines with J gene TRBJ2-3; TRBD2 matches at 7 bases. The germline gives CDR1 SQVTM, CDR2 ANQGSEA. Trimming removed 3 bases from V and 5 bases from J; junction bases left unmatched: 5. The CDR3 is made up of 13 amino acids. CDR3 sequence (DNA): TGCAGCGTTGAGAGGGGAGGGCAAGATACGCAGTATTTT. This translates into CSVERGGQDTQYF.

This chain uses TRBV11-2 with TRBJ2-1; 10 nucleotides match TRBD1. This CDR3 region has 20 residues. Germline values: CDR1 SGHAT, CDR2 FQNNGV. The V and J ends lost 0 bases and 6 bases, in that order; junction bases with no gene match: 17. CDR3 DNA: TGTGCCAGCAGCTTAGATAATCTCGTCAAAGGACAGGGGGGTGGCAATGAGCAGTTCTTC. Translated: CASSLDNLVKGQGGGNEQFF.

The chain couples TRBV28 to TRBJ1-1; D is ambiguous. Germline V gene lookup returns CDR1 MDHEN and CDR2 SYDVKM. V was cut by 5 bases and J by 11 bases, with 12 bases left in between. The CDR3 covers 11 residues. The CDR3 spells CASSVGRPAFF. In DNA form, the CDR3 reads TGTGCCAGCAGTGTAGGCCGTCCCGCTTTCTTT.

This clonotype was detected many times. The chain links TRBV28 to TRBJ1-6; no clear D gene. This CDR3 comprises 15 residues. Germline V gene sequence: CDR1 MDHEN, CDR2 SYDVKM. V was shortened by 5 bases and J by 6 bases, with 14 bases between the two germline ends. The CDR3 bases are TGTGCCAGCAGTGCCCCCCCGACGGCTAATTCACCCCTCCACTTT. Amino acid sequence: CASSAPPTANSPLHF.

The chain recombines TRBV28 with TRBJ2-7; no firm D call. The ends were cut back, 10 bases at V and 3 bases at J, with 10 bases in the middle. Germline loops: CDR1 MDHEN, CDR2 SYDVKM. The CDR3 runs 11 residues. This CDR3 is CATYQIYEQYF. CDR3 nucleotide sequence: TGTGCCACCTATCAGATCTACGAGCAGTACTTC.

This sequence joins TRBV29-1 and TRBJ1-2; 8 positions match TRBD1. Germline V gives CDR1 SQVTM, CDR2 ANQGSEA. V lost 3 bases and J lost 3; bases outside the gene matches: 6. The CDR3 is 14 residues long. This CDR3 is CSVDRTGFDYGYTF. The CDR3 bases are TGCAGCGTTGACCGGACAGGGTTTGACTATGGCTACACCTTC.

This clonotype was seen repeatedly, ten times or more. The rearrangement uses TRBV6-2 or TRBV6-3 and TRBJ2-1, with a tentative D call TRBD1 (5 bases). The CDR3 consists of 12 residues. Germline V gives CDR1 MNHEY, CDR2 SVGEGT. Trimming left V 8 bases short and J 5 bases short, with 10 bases between. The CDR3 region is CASDRNNNEQFF. The CDR3 DNA reads TGTGCCAGCGACAGAAACAACAATGAGCAGTTCTTC.

This clonotype was picked up a small number of times. V gene TRBV5-1 combines with J gene TRBJ1-1, with 10 nucleotides matching TRBD1. Trimming took 4 bases from V and 6 from J; bases not matched to a gene: 9. This CDR3 comprises 15 residues. Germline V gene data show CDR1 as SGHRS and CDR2 as YFSETQ. The CDR3 sequence: CASSRKTGGLAEAFF. In DNA, the CDR3 is TGCGCCAGCAGCCGCAAGACAGGGGGCCTCGCTGAAGCTTTCTTT.

This clonotype was detected only a few times. The V gene is TRBV21-1, the J gene TRBJ2-7; the table's D gene call, TRBD2, was not cross checked with the DNA. TRBV21-1 is a pseudogene. The CDR3 has 15 residues. CDR3 nucleotide sequence: TGTGCCAGCAGCAAAGACCCTAGCGGTGCCTACGAGCAGTACTTC. Translation gives CASSKDPSGAYEQYF.